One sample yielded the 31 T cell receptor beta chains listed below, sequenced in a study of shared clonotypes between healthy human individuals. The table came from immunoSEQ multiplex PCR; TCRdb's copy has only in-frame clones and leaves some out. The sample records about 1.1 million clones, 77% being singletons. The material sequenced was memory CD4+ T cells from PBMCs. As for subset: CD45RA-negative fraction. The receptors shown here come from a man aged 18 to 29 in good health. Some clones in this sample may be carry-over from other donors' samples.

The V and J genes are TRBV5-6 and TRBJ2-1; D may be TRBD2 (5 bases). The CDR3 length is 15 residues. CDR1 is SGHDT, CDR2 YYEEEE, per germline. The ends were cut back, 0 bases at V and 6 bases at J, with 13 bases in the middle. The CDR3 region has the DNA TGTGCCAGCAGCTTGGCCGGGGTCTCCCGCAATGAGCAGTTCTTC. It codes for CASSLAGVSRNEQFF.

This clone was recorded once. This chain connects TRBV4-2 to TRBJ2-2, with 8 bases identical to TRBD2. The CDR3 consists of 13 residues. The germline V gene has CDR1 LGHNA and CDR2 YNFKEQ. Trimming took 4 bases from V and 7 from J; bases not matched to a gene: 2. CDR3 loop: CASSLTSGGELFF. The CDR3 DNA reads TGTGCCAGCAGCCTCACTAGCGGCGGGGAGCTGTTTTTT.

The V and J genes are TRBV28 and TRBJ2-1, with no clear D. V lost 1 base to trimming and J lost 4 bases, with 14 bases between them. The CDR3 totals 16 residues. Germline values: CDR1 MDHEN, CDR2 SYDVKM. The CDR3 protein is CASSLLGVIQYNEQFF. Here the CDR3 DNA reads TGTGCCAGCAGTTTATTGGGCGTAATCCAGTACAATGAGCAGTTCTTC.

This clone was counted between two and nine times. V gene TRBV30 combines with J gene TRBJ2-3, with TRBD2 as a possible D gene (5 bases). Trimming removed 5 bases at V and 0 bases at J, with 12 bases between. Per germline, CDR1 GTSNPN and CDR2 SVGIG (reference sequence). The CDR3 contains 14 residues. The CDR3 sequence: CAWGPSISTDTQYF. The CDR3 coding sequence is TGTGCCTGGGGCCCTAGCATAAGCACAGATACGCAGTATTTT.

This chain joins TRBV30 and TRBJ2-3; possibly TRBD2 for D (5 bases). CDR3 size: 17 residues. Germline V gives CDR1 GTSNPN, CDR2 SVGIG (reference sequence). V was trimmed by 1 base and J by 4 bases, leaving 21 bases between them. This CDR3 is CAWSDPGGTPGADTQYF. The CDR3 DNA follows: TGTGCCTGGAGTGACCCGGGCGGAACCCCCGGGGCAGATACGCAGTATTTT.

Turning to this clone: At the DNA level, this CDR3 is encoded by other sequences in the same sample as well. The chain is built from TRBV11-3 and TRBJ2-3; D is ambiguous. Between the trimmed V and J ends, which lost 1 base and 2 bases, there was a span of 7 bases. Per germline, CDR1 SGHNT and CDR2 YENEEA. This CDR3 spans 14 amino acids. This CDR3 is CASSLGQATDTQYF. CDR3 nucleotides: TGTGCCAGCAGCTTAGGTCAGGCCACAGATACGCAGTATTTT.

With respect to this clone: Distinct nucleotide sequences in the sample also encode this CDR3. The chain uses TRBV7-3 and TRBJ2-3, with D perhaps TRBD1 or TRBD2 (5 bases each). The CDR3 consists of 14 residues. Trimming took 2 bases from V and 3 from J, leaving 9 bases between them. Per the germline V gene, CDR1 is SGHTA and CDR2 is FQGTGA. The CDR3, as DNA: TGTGCCAGCAGCTTAGGGACCGCAACAGATACGCAGTATTTT. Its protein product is CASSLGTATDTQYF.

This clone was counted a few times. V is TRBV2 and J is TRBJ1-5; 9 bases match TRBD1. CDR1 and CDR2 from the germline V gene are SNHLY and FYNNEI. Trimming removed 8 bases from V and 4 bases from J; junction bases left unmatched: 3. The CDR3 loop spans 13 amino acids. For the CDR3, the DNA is TGTGCCAGCCGGGACAGGGAGAATCAGCCCCAGCATTTT. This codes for CASRDRENQPQHF.

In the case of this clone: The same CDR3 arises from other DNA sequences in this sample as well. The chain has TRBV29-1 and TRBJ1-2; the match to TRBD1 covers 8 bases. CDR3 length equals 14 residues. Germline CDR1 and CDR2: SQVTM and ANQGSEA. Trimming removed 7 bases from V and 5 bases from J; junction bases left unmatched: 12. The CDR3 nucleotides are TGCAGCGCCGAGGGCAGGGGGCAGGGTTATGGCTACACCTTC. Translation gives CSAEGRGQGYGYTF.

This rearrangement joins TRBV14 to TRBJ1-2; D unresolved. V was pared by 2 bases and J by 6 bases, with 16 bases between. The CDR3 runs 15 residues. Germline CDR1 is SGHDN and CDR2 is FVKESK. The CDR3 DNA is TGTGCCAGCAGCCAACGATTGAAAGGTCTCGATGGCTACACCTTC. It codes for CASSQRLKGLDGYTF.

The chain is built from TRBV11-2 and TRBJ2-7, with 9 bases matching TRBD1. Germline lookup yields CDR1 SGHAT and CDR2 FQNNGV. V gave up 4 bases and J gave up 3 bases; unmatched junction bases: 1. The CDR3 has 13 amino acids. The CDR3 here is CASSSTGGYEQYF. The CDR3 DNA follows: TGTGCCAGCAGCTCGACAGGGGGCTACGAGCAGTACTTC.

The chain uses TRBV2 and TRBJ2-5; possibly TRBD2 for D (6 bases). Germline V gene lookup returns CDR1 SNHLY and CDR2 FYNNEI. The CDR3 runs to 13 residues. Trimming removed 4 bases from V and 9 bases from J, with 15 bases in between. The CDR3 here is CASSAGLTVSQYF. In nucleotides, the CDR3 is TGTGCCAGCAGTGCGGGACTGACAGTGTCCCAGTACTTC.

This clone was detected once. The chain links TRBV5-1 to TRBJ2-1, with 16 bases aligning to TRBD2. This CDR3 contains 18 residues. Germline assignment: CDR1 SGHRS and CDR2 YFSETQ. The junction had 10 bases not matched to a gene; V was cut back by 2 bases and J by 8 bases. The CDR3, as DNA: TGCGCCAGCAGCTTCGGGACTAGCGGGAGGGCCGTATTGGATGAGCAGTTCTTC. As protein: CASSFGTSGRAVLDEQFF.

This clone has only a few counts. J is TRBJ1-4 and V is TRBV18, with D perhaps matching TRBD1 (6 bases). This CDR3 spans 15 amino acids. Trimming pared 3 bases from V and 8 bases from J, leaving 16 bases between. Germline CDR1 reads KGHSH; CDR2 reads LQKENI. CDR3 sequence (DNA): TGTGCCAGCTCACCTGGGACACCCAGAGGAGAAAAACTGTTTTTT. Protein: CASSPGTPRGEKLFF.

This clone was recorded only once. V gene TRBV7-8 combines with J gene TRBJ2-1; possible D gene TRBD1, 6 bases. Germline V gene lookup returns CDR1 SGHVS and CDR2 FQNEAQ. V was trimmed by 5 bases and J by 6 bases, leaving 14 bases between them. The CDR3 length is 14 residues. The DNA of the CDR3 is TGTGCCAGCAGCCTAGACACCAGGGGCAATGAGCAGTTCTTC. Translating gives CASSLDTRGNEQFF.

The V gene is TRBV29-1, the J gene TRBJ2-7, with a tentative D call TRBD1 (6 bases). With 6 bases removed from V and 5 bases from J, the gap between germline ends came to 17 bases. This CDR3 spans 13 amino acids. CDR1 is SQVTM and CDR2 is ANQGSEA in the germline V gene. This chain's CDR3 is CSVGQTGGHEQYF. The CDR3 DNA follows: TGCAGCGTCGGACAGACGGGCGGCCACGAGCAGTACTTC.

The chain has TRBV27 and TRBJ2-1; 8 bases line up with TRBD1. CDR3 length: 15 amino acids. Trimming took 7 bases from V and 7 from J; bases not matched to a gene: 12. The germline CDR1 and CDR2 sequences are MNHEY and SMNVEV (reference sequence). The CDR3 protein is CASNHLRGLMNEQFF. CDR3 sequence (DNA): TGTGCCAGCAATCACCTCAGGGGGCTGATGAATGAGCAGTTCTTC.

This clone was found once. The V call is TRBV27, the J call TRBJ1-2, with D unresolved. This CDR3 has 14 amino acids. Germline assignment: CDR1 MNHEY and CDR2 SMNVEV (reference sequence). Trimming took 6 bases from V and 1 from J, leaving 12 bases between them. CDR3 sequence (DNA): TGTGCCAGCAGCCAAGGACGTTTTAACTATGGCTACACCTTC. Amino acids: CASSQGRFNYGYTF.

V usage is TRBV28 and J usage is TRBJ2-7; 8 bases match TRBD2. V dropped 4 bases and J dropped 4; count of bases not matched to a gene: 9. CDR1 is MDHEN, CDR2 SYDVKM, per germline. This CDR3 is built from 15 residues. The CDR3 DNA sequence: TGTGCCAGCAGTTCCTCGCGGGGGGCTGGTTACGAGCAGTACTTC. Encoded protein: CASSSSRGAGYEQYF.

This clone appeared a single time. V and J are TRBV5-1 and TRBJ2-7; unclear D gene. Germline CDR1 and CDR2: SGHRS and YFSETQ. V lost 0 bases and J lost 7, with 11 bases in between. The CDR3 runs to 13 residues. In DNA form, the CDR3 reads TGCGCCAGCAGCTTGGGCGGCGACTTGGAGCAGTACTTC. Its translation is CASSLGGDLEQYF.

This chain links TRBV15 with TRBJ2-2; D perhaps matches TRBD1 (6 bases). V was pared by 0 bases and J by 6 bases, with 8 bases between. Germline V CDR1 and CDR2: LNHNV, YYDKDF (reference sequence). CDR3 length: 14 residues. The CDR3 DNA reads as TGTGCCACCAGCAGAGAATACAGGGCCGGGGAGCTGTTTTTT. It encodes CATSREYRAGELFF.

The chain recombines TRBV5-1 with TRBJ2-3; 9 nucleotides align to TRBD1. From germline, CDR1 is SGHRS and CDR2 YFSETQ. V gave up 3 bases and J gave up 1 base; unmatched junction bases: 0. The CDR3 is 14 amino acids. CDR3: CASSWDRGTDTQYF. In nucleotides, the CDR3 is TGCGCCAGCAGCTGGGACAGGGGCACAGATACGCAGTATTTT.

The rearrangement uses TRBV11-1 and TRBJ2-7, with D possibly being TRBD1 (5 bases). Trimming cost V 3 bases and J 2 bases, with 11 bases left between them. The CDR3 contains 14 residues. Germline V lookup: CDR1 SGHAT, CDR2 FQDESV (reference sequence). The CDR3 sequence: CASSFAGLTYEQYF. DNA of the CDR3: TGTGCCAGCAGCTTTGCAGGGTTGACCTACGAGCAGTACTTC.

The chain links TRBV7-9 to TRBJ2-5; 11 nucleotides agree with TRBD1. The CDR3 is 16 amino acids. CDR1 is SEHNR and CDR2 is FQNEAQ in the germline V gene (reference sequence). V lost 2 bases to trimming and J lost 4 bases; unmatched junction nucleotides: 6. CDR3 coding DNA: TGTGCCAGCAGCTTATCCCGGGACAGGGGGGCAGAGACCCAGTACTTC. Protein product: CASSLSRDRGAETQYF. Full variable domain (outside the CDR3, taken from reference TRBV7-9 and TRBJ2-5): DTGVSQNPRHKITKRGQNVTFRCDPISEHNRLYWYRQTLGQGPEFLTYFQNEAQLEKSRLLSDRFSAERPKGSFSTLEIQRTEQGDSAMYLCASSLSRDRGAETQYFGPGTRLLVL.

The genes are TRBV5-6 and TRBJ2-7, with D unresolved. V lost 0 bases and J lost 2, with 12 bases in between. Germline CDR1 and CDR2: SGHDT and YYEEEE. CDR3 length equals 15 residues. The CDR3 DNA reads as TGTGCCAGCAGCTTGGGACTGCACCTCCCCTACGAGCAGTACTTC. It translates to CASSLGLHLPYEQYF.

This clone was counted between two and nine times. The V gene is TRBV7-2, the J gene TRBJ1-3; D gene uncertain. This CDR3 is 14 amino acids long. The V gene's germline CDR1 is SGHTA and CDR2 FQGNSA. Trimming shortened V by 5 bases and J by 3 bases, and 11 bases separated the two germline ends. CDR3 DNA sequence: TGTGCCAGCAGCCAATCCGGGGTTGGAAACACCATATATTTT. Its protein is CASSQSGVGNTIYF.

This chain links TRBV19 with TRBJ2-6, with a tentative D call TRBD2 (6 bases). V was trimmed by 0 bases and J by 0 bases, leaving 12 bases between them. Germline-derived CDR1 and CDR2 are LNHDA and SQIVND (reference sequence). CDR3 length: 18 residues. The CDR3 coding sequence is TGTGCCAGTAGTATAGAAACCGGGAGAGTCTCTGGGGCCAACGTCCTGACTTTC. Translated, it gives CASSIETGRVSGANVLTF. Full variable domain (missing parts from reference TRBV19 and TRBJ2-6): DGGITQSPKYLFRKEGQNVTLSCEQNLNHDAMYWYRQDPGQGLRLIYYSQIVNDFQKGDIAEGYSVSREKKESFPLTVTSAQKNPTAFYLCASSIETGRVSGANVLTFGAGSRLTVL.

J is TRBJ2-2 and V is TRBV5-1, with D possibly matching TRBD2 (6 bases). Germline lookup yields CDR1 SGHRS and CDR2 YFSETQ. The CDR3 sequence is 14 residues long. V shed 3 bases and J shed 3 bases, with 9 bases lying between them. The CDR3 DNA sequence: TGCGCCAGCAGCTCCTCGGGGGACACCGGGGAGCTGTTTTTT. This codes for CASSSSGDTGELFF.

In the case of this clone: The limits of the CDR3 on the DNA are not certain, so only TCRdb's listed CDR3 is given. The CDR3 spells CASSLAVGIGTF. The genes are TRBV5-4 and TRBJ1-2; the table gives TRBD1 as D, unverified against the DNA. CDR1 is SGHNT, CDR2 YYREEE, per germline (reference sequence). The CDR3 has 12 residues if both end residues are counted.

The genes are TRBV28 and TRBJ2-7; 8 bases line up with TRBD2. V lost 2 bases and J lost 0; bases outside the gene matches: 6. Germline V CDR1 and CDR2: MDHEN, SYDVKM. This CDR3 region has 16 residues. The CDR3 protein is CASSLGGGRNSYEQYF. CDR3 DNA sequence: TGTGCCAGCAGTTTAGGCGGCGGGAGGAACTCCTACGAGCAGTACTTC.

CDR3 coding DNA: TGCAGCGGGTCCGGGACAGGGAGAGAGACCCAGTACTTC. This gives the protein CSGSGTGRETQYF. This sequence joins TRBV29-1 and TRBJ2-5; 9 positions agree with TRBD1. V shed 7 bases and J 4 bases; nucleotides not matched to a gene: 7. This CDR3 spans 13 amino acids. From germline, CDR1 is SQVTM and CDR2 ANQGSEA.